A selection of T cell receptor beta chains follows, all from one sample in a study of cytomegalovirus exposure and HLA in healthy donors. Assay: immunoSEQ multiplex PCR; the TCRdb copy retains only in-frame clones and omits some. The sample records under 200,000 clones, about 90% being singletons. Sequencing input: PBMCs. The receptors originated from a woman aged 25-40 years in good health and CMV-seronegative. The CDR3 runs from the conserved cysteine through the conserved F or W. A D gene is named only where the DNA matches it firmly. The size field is filled for only some rows; it gives once, few, many or a size class.

v_gene	d_gene	j_gene	abundance	CDR3aa	CDR3nt
TRBV13	.	TRBJ1-3	.	CASSLGLVGGGSGNTIYF	TGTGCCAGCAGCTTAGGGTTAGTAGGCGGCGGTTCTGGAAACACCATATATTTT
TRBV5-5	TRBD2	TRBJ2-7	.	CASSQIAGTPYEQYF	TGTGCCAGCAGCCAGATAGCGGGAACTCCCTACGAGCAGTACTTC
TRBV10-3	TRBD2	TRBJ2-1	.	CAISESASTSGGSKEQFF	TGTGCCATCAGTGAGTCGGCAAGTACCAGCGGGGGATCCAAGGAGCAGTTCTTC
TRBV11-2	TRBD2	TRBJ2-3	.	CASSLGSGADTQYF	TGTGCCAGCAGCTTAGGTAGCGGGGCAGATACGCAGTATTTT
TRBV30	.	TRBJ2-5	.	CACGGGAKTQYF	TGTGCCTGCGGTGGGGGGGCGAAGACCCAGTACTTC
TRBV6-5	.	TRBJ2-2	.	CASSYKITGELFF	TGTGCCAGCAGTTACAAAATCACCGGGGAGCTGTTTTTT
TRBV28	TRBD2	TRBJ2-7	.	CASSRLTGTSVYEQYF	TGTGCCAGCAGTCGACTCACCGGGACTAGCGTCTACGAGCAGTACTTC
TRBV4-3	TRBD2	TRBJ2-2	.	CASSQVGGANTGELFF	TGCGCCAGCAGCCAAGTCGGGGGGGCGAACACCGGGGAGCTGTTTTTT
TRBV19	.	TRBJ1-5	.	CASSISQMLNQPQHF	TGTGCCAGTAGTATTAGCCAGATGCTCAATCAGCCCCAGCATTTT
TRBV28	.	TRBJ1-2	.	CASRKSSYGYTF	TGTGCCAGCAGGAAGTCTTCCTATGGCTACACCTTC
TRBV27	TRBD1	TRBJ2-7	.	CASSISGWTGGLYEQYF	TGTGCCAGCAGTATATCCGGATGGACAGGGGGTTTGTACGAGCAGTACTTC
TRBV11-2	.	TRBJ2-7	.	CASSLIQGLAYEQYF	TGTGCCAGCAGCTTGATTCAGGGACTTGCGTACGAGCAGTACTTC
TRBV15	.	TRBJ1-2	once	CATSRNRHEANYGYTF	TGTGCCACCAGCAGAAATCGCCATGAAGCTAACTATGGCTACACCTTC
TRBV10-3	.	TRBJ2-1	.	CAISGLEGWEQFF	TGTGCCATCAGTGGGCTAGAAGGGTGGGAGCAGTTCTTC
TRBV27	.	TRBJ1-2	.	CASSLGGENYGYTF	TGTGCCAGCAGTTTAGGCGGTGAGAACTATGGCTACACCTTC
TRBV13	.	TRBJ1-1	.	CASGLANTEVFF	TGTGCCAGCGGCCTGGCAAACACTGAAGTTTTCTTT
TRBV27	.	TRBJ1-2	.	CASSFTTGYGYTF	TGTGCCAGCAGTTTCACCACAGGCTATGGCTACACCTTC
TRBV19	.	TRBJ1-1	.	CASSTLDSTGPGWAFF	TGTGCCAGTAGTACCCTAGATTCGACAGGCCCAGGGTGGGCTTTCTTT
TRBV4-3	.	TRBJ1-3	once	CASSQDYGGSDTIYF	TGCGCCAGCAGCCAAGATTATGGGGGGTCGGACACCATATATTTT
TRBV30	TRBD1	TRBJ2-2	.	CAWSELVPGQGARGTGELFF	TGTGCCTGGAGTGAGCTGGTCCCGGGACAGGGGGCGCGGGGCACCGGGGAGCTGTTTTTT
TRBV5-6	.	TRBJ1-4	once	CASSLWPLGRGAANEKLFF	TGTGCCAGCAGCTTGTGGCCGTTGGGACGCGGGGCTGCTAATGAAAAACTGTTTTTT
TRBV4-1	.	TRBJ1-4	.	CASSQAGRAEKLFF	TGCGCCAGCAGCCAAGCAGGCAGGGCTGAAAAACTGTTTTTT
TRBV4-1	TRBD1	TRBJ2-1	.	CASSSSGTGKMGEQFF	TGCGCCAGCAGCTCCTCCGGGACAGGAAAGATGGGTGAGCAGTTCTTC
TRBV11-2	TRBD1	TRBJ2-1	once	CASSLVRQGAPNEQFF	TGTGCCAGCAGCTTAGTGCGTCAGGGGGCGCCTAATGAGCAGTTCTTC
TRBV4-3	TRBD2	TRBJ2-3	.	CASSQDGGSGRATDTQYF	TGCGCCAGCAGCCAAGATGGGGGTAGCGGGAGGGCCACAGATACGCAGTATTTT
TRBV29-1	TRBD1	TRBJ1-1	.	CSVPTGGYTEAFF	TGCAGCGTCCCCACAGGGGGCTACACTGAAGCTTTCTTT
TRBV15	.	TRBJ2-5	.	CATSRATAPQETQYF	TGTGCCACCAGCAGAGCCACGGCCCCCCAAGAGACCCAGTACTTC
TRBV10-3	TRBD2	TRBJ2-1	.	CAIRSGSNEQFF	TGTGCCATCAGAAGCGGGAGCAATGAGCAGTTCTTC
TRBV9	TRBD1	TRBJ1-2	.	CASSVGGQGNYGYTF	TGTGCCAGCAGCGTAGGGGGACAGGGTAACTATGGCTACACCTTC
TRBV11-2	.	TRBJ2-7	.	CASSFRPNDAYEQYF	TGTGCCAGCAGCTTCCGACCCAACGATGCCTACGAGCAGTACTTC
TRBV5-4	TRBD1	TRBJ2-7	.	CASSFGTGGEQYF	TGTGCCAGCAGCTTTGGGACAGGGGGCGAGCAGTACTTC
TRBV6-1	.	TRBJ1-2	.	CASSTILIPNYGYTF	TGTGCCAGCAGTACCATCTTGATACCTAACTATGGCTACACCTTC
TRBV9	.	TRBJ2-1	.	CASSVDGTHYNEQFF	TGTGCCAGCAGCGTGGACGGGACACACTACAATGAGCAGTTCTTC
TRBV6-1	.	TRBJ1-2	.	CASRRTFYGYTF	TGTGCCAGTCGACGGACGTTCTATGGCTACACCTTC
TRBV14	.	TRBJ1-1	.	CASSPWTDMNTEAFF	TGTGCCAGCAGCCCGTGGACGGATATGAACACTGAAGCTTTCTTT
TRBV27	.	TRBJ1-2	.	CASSSALGGPGYGYTF	TGTGCCAGCAGTTCCGCCCTTGGGGGGCCTGGATATGGCTACACCTTC
TRBV7-2	TRBD1	TRBJ1-2	.	CASSLRDSRVGNGYTF	TGTGCCAGCAGCTTAAGGGACAGCCGGGTGGGGAATGGCTACACCTTC
TRBV14	.	TRBJ1-1	.	CASSVIGGTTEAFF	TGTGCCAGCAGCGTAATTGGGGGCACAACTGAAGCTTTCTTT
TRBV7-9	TRBD1	TRBJ2-2	.	CASSYGQGIDTGELFF	TGTGCCAGCAGCTACGGACAGGGTATAGACACCGGGGAGCTGTTTTTT
TRBV6-1	TRBD2	TRBJ2-1	.	CASSTLRGGYNEQFF	TGTGCCAGCAGTACTTTACGGGGGGGTTACAATGAGCAGTTCTTC
TRBV27	.	TRBJ1-5	few	CASSQGRSNQPQHF	TGTGCCAGCAGCCAGGGGAGGAGCAATCAGCCCCAGCATTTT
TRBV27	.	TRBJ2-2	.	CASSPSNTGELFF	TGTGCCAGCAGTCCCTCGAACACCGGGGAGCTGTTTTTT
TRBV5-4	.	TRBJ2-1	.	CASSLASEPYNEQFF	TGTGCCAGCAGCTTGGCCTCAGAACCGTACAATGAGCAGTTCTTC
TRBV7-9	TRBD1	TRBJ2-5	.	CASSFSGTGGIETQYF	TGTGCCAGCAGCTTTTCCGGGACAGGGGGCATAGAGACCCAGTACTTC
TRBV28	TRBD1	TRBJ2-7	.	CASTRTGGFYEQYF	TGTGCCAGCACAAGGACAGGGGGCTTCTACGAGCAGTACTTC
TRBV7-9	.	TRBJ1-2	.	CASSLAAPHGYTF	TGTGCCAGCAGCTTAGCGGCCCCGCATGGCTACACCTTC
TRBV30	.	TRBJ2-1	.	CAWSSDPSSYNEQFF	TGTGCCTGGAGTTCTGATCCTAGCTCCTACAATGAGCAGTTCTTC
TRBV6-6	TRBD1	TRBJ1-1	.	CASSYLGTGAFF	TGTGCCAGCAGTTACCTTGGGACAGGAGCTTTCTTT
TRBV9	.	TRBJ2-7	.	CASSVAGSPYEQYF	TGTGCCAGCAGCGTGGCTGGGAGTCCCTACGAGCAGTACTTC
TRBV6-6	TRBD1	TRBJ1-3	.	CASRTGTNTIYF	TGTGCCAGCAGGACAGGGACAAACACCATATATTTT
TRBV4-1	.	TRBJ1-1	.	CASSLKVGGQNTEAFF	TGCGCCAGCAGCCTCAAGGTGGGGGGTCAGAACACTGAAGCTTTCTTT